The present TCR beta chain was sequenced within a study of early T cells in non-severe SARS-CoV-2 infection. Study-wide context: Chains from this unsorted whole-blood bulk RNA could not be paired.

Individual cDNA molecules were tagged with unique molecular identifiers, the study reported. TCRdb fed the 5' RACE reads into MiXCR, producing one record per CDR3 protein. The table has about 77,000 distinct CDR3 sequences, over 9% seen once. CDR1 is SSHAT, CDR2 FNYEAQ, per germline (reference sequence). The CDR3 totals 17 residues. Deletions cut 4 bases from V and 6 bases from J, with 21 bases between. This clonotype was counted many times. Sequencing input: whole blood. V is TRBV7-7 and J is TRBJ2-2; TRBD1 might be the D (5 bases). This TCR derives from an adult who was a healthcare worker with PCR-confirmed SARS-CoV-2 infection or an uninfected control (not recorded which). Here the CDR3 reads CASSSDPGSRVSGELFF. The CDR3 region has the DNA TGTGCCAGCAGCTCCGATCCCGGCTCCAGGGTCTCCGGGGAGCTGTTTTTT.